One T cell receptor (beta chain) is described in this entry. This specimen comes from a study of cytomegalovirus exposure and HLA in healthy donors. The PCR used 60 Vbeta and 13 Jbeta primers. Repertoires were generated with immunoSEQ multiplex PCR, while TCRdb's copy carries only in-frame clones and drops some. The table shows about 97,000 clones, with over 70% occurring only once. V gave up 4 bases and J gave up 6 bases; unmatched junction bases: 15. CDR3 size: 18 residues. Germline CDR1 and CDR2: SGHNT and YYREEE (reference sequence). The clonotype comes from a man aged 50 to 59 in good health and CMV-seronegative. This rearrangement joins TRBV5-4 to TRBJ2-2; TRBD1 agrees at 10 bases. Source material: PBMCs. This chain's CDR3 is CASSPFPDRGSSAGELFF. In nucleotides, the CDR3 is TGTGCCAGCAGCCCGTTCCCGGACAGGGGGAGTAGCGCCGGGGAGCTGTTTTTT.